These T cell receptor beta chains were read from a single sample in a study of lung T cells in sarcoidosis with Löfgren's syndrome. TCRdb re-called the reads through MiXCR, storing one row per CDR3 protein. The data contain 60,000 to 70,000 distinct CDR3 sequences, 21% of them singletons. The specimen sequenced was CD4+ T cells from PBMCs. The origin of the receptors is a human donor with sarcoidosis (Löfgren's syndrome or another form), or a control subject (not recorded which). CDR3s include the opening cysteine and the closing phenylalanine or tryptophan. A D gene is named only where the DNA matches it firmly.

d_call	j_call	v_call	cdr3_aa
TRBD1	TRBJ2-1	TRBV24-1	CATSEMDRGQGEQFF
TRBD2	TRBJ2-7	TRBV19	CASSGGDSGTAYEQYF
.	TRBJ2-3	TRBV12-3/TRBV12-4	CASSFGSGPSTDTQYF
.	TRBJ1-1	TRBV18	CASSPQAYPAGEAFF
.	TRBJ1-6	TRBV2	CASSDNNSPLHF
TRBD2	TRBJ2-1	TRBV27	CASSLDLPGGARNEQFF
TRBD1	TRBJ1-5	TRBV3-1	CASSQATGVSQHF
.	TRBJ1-2	TRBV28	CASSLGSYGYTF
TRBD1	TRBJ1-2	TRBV10-1	CASRGQGGYTF
.	TRBJ2-5	TRBV7-9	CASSLDRTLYQETQYF
.	TRBJ2-3	TRBV7-2	CASSLGRADTQYF
TRBD1	TRBJ2-5	TRBV20-1	CSAKAPRAGGPGETQYF
TRBD2	TRBJ2-1	TRBV20-1	CSARASGGPGNEQFF
.	TRBJ2-3	TRBV6-6	CASSYLGRGRGTDTQYF
.	TRBJ2-2	TRBV28	CASRNPGELFF
TRBD2	TRBJ2-2	TRBV20-1	CSARAGLAGAGGELFF
.	TRBJ2-3	TRBV2	CASSRDFKDTQYF
.	TRBJ2-5	TRBV7-6	CASSPQQGAQETQYF
.	TRBJ1-6	TRBV10-3	CAISEGGFGSPLHF
.	TRBJ2-1	TRBV7-9	CASSREHRSYNEQFF
.	TRBJ2-5	TRBV6-1	CASSGGPTETQYF
.	TRBJ2-1	TRBV6-5	CANRKRWGSIYNEQLF
.	TRBJ2-5	TRBV7-2	CASSLARDIARGTQYF
.	TRBJ1-2	TRBV27	CASSFRQNYGYTF
TRBD1	TRBJ1-1	TRBV20-1	CSVRQGAGAFF
.	TRBJ1-4	TRBV27	CASRPGIVVQGRGEKLFF
.	TRBJ2-7	TRBV12-5	CASGLTILEQYF
TRBD1	TRBJ2-2	TRBV20-1	CSATDRAVGELFF
.	TRBJ2-3	TRBV20-1	CSAAPTSGLADTQYF
TRBD2	TRBJ2-5	TRBV28	CASSSPGTSFETQYF
.	TRBJ2-6	TRBV4-2	CASSPHESGANVLTF
.	TRBJ1-6	TRBV28	CASSLRSSYNSPLHF
TRBD1	TRBJ1-1	TRBV28	CASSFRGQGSGAFF
.	TRBJ1-1	TRBV7-9	CASSFGQTNTEAFF
.	TRBJ1-3	TRBV3-1	CASKEGGQYTIYF
.	TRBJ1-5	TRBV10-3	CATGHNNQPQHF
.	TRBJ2-1	TRBV6-1	CASSDVVLLSNEQFF
.	TRBJ2-3	TRBV28	CASSPVRGAPSTDTQYF
TRBD1	TRBJ2-5	TRBV18	CASSPVTGDVQETQYF
TRBD2	TRBJ2-3	TRBV6-1	CASSEASGGAYTQYF
.	TRBJ1-6	TRBV20-1	CSAATQVVYNSPLHF
.	TRBJ1-6	TRBV5-4	CASGGPSSYNSPLHF
TRBD1	TRBJ2-5	TRBV6-1	CASSRGRTGGIETQYF